The 27 T cell receptor beta chains presented below share a single source sample, sequenced in a study of blood T cell repertoires in COVID-19. The data were produced by immunoSEQ multiplex PCR, yet TCRdb's version contains in-frame clones alone and is incomplete. The profile shows about 270,000 clones, around 85% of them singletons. The sequenced material came from peripheral blood. All receptors derive from a woman in her forties or fifties with active or convalescent COVID-19.

This rearrangement joins TRBV10-3 to TRBJ1-4; 7 nucleotides align to TRBD1. The ends lost 3 bases at V and 2 bases at J; junction bases unmatched: 3. The CDR3 runs to 15 residues. Germline loops: CDR1 ENHRY, CDR2 SYGVKD. The CDR3 protein is CAISEGGSTNEKLFF. In DNA, the CDR3 is TGTGCCATCAGTGAAGGGGGCTCGACTAATGAAAAACTGTTTTTT.

V is TRBV19 and J is TRBJ2-5; 10 positions agree with TRBD1. The V and J ends lost 5 bases and 4 bases, in that order; junction bases with no gene match: 10. The CDR3 spans 16 residues. The germline V gene has CDR1 LNHDA and CDR2 SQIVND (reference sequence). The CDR3 region is CASSLPGQGPGETQYF. CDR3 sequence (DNA): TGTGCCAGTAGTTTACCGGGACAGGGGCCGGGAGAGACCCAGTACTTC.

This chain links TRBV6-5 with TRBJ2-7; TRBD2 matches at 10 bases. The germline gives CDR1 MNHEY, CDR2 SVGAGI. V lost 11 bases and J lost 5; bases outside the gene matches: 9. The CDR3 sequence is 13 residues long. The CDR3 region is CAAFSSGSHEQYF. The CDR3 DNA reads TGTGCCGCCTTCTCTAGCGGGAGCCACGAGCAGTACTTC.

The J gene is TRBJ2-3, the V gene TRBV6-4; 16 bases map to TRBD2. Germline trimming cut 4 bases from V and 4 bases from J; bases unmatched to any gene: 2. Germline values: CDR1 MRHNA, CDR2 SNTAGT. The CDR3 covers 16 residues. CDR3 coding DNA: TGTGCCAGCAGTGCGGGACTAGCGGGAGGGCCAGATACGCAGTATTTT. Residues: CASSAGLAGGPDTQYF.

The J gene is TRBJ2-7, the V gene TRBV14; 9 nucleotides agree with TRBD1. The V segment lost 1 base and the J segment 6 bases; nucleotides outside the gene matches: 7. This CDR3 contains 15 residues. Germline V lookup: CDR1 SGHDN, CDR2 FVKESK. The CDR3 region has the DNA TGTGCCAGCAGCCAAGTCCGGACAGGGGCTCCCGAGCAGTACTTC. Residues: CASSQVRTGAPEQYF.

The chain carries TRBV6-1 and TRBJ2-2, with 11 bases lining up with TRBD2. Germline V gene data show CDR1 as MNHNS and CDR2 as SASEGT. CDR3 length equals 17 residues. V gave up 3 bases and J gave up 4 bases; unmatched junction bases: 7. The CDR3: CASSDLLAGVPTGELFF. In nucleotides, the CDR3 is TGTGCCAGCAGTGACCTACTAGCGGGGGTACCCACCGGGGAGCTGTTTTTT.

The J gene is TRBJ1-5, the V gene TRBV18; possible D gene TRBD1, 6 bases. V lost 3 bases to trimming and J lost 8 bases, with 14 bases between them. Germline V gene data show CDR1 as KGHSH and CDR2 as LQKENI. There are 14 residues in the CDR3. The CDR3 region is CASSPRDTGEPQHF. In DNA form, the CDR3 reads TGTGCCAGCTCACCCCGGGACACTGGGGAGCCCCAGCATTTT.

V and J are TRBV19 and TRBJ2-7, with 7 positions matching TRBD2. The CDR3 loop spans 15 amino acids. Trimming cost V 3 bases and J 4 bases; bases outside gene matches: 9. Germline CDR1 reads LNHDA; CDR2 reads SQIVND (reference sequence). The CDR3 sequence is CASSITPGGIYEQYF. The CDR3 region has the DNA TGTGCCAGTAGTATTACGCCCGGGGGGATTTACGAGCAGTACTTC.

On this clone: Other nucleotide sequences from this sample produce the same CDR3. The V gene is TRBV11-1, the J gene TRBJ2-1, with 14 bases aligning to TRBD2. The germline gives CDR1 SGHAT, CDR2 FQDESV (reference sequence). V shed 8 bases and J 8 bases; nucleotides not matched to a gene: 8. This CDR3 spans 15 amino acids. In DNA form, the CDR3 reads TGTGCCAGCGGGAATGGACTAGCGGGGGGTGATGAGCAGTTCTTC. Translating it yields CASGNGLAGGDEQFF.

CDR3 protein: CASSPGNNYGYTF. The CDR3 coding sequence is TGTGCCAGCAGCCCGGGGAATAACTATGGCTACACCTTC. The chain couples TRBV9 to TRBJ1-2; D not certain. The V end was cut by 4 bases, the J end by 1 base, with 8 bases between. The CDR3 covers 13 residues. From germline, CDR1 is SGDLS and CDR2 YYNGEE.

CDR3 in amino acids: CASNLGTPNSLFF. CDR3 sequence (DNA): TGTGCCAGCAATCTAGGGACTCCGAATAGTCTGTTCTTC. The rearrangement joins TRBV2 to TRBJ2-1, with D possibly being TRBD2 (6 bases). The CDR3 has 13 amino acids. Trimming removed 7 bases from V and 15 bases from J, with 22 bases in between. Per germline, CDR1 SNHLY and CDR2 FYNNEI.

The chain uses TRBV5-5 and TRBJ2-7; D is unclear. The CDR3 is 13 residues long. V lost 2 bases and J 7 bases, leaving 13 bases between the germline ends. Per germline, CDR1 SGHKS and CDR2 YYEKEE (reference sequence). CDR3 coding DNA: TGTGCCAGCAGCTTAATGTCAGGTGGAGAGCAGTACTTC. Its protein product is CASSLMSGGEQYF. Variable domain in full (rest from reference TRBV5-5 and TRBJ2-7): DAGVTQSPTHLIKTRGQQVTLRCSPISGHKSVSWYQQVLGQGPQFIFQYYEKEERGRGNFPDRFSARQFPNYSSELNVNALLLGDSALYLCASSLMSGGEQYFGPGTRLTVT.

V gene TRBV6-1 combines with J gene TRBJ2-5, with TRBD2 matching over 10 bases. The CDR3 contains 18 residues. Trimming removed 3 bases from V and 7 bases from J; junction bases left unmatched: 17. CDR1 is MNHNS, CDR2 SASEGT, per germline. The DNA of the CDR3 is TGTGCCAGCAGTGAGGACAGCGTGATAGCGGGAGGAGTTGGGACCCAGTACTTC. Translated, it gives CASSEDSVIAGGVGTQYF.

J is TRBJ2-5 and V is TRBV2, with 8 positions matching TRBD1. The CDR3 covers 15 residues. V was clipped by 4 bases and J by 5 bases; unmatched bases: 9. CDR1 SNHLY and CDR2 FYNNEI come from the germline V gene. The CDR3 spells CASSADRVGIETQYF. The CDR3 coding sequence is TGTGCCAGCAGTGCGGACAGGGTTGGGATTGAGACCCAGTACTTC.

V and J are TRBV18 and TRBJ1-1; no clear D. Germline CDR1 KGHSH, CDR2 LQKENI. The CDR3 totals 18 residues. Between the trimmed V and J ends, which lost 3 bases and 0 bases, there was a span of 20 bases. Here the CDR3 DNA reads TGTGCCAGCTCACCTCGGGTCGGCCGGGGAGCGATGAACACTGAAGCTTTCTTT. Its translation is CASSPRVGRGAMNTEAFF.

This clone appeared once. The gene calls are TRBV28 and TRBJ1-6; D gene unclear. Trimming shortened V by 2 bases and J by 5 bases, and 13 bases separated the two germline ends. CDR1 and CDR2 (germline): MDHEN, SYDVKM. The CDR3 length is 16 residues. This CDR3 is CASSLKLSRNNSPLHF. Here the CDR3 DNA reads TGTGCCAGCAGTTTAAAGTTATCCAGGAATAATTCACCCCTCCACTTT.

This clone is a singleton in its sample. Here the CDR3 DNA reads TGCGCCAGCAGCTTGGCCTTCCAAGAGACCCAGTACTTC. Translating gives CASSLAFQETQYF. The rearrangement uses TRBV5-1 and TRBJ2-5; D gene uncertain. Trimming took 0 bases from V and 1 from J, leaving 4 bases between them. Germline V lookup: CDR1 SGHRS, CDR2 YFSETQ. This CDR3 has 13 amino acids.

This chain joins TRBV19 and TRBJ2-6; 9 nucleotides align to TRBD1. The CDR3 covers 17 residues. In germline, CDR1 is LNHDA, CDR2 SQIVND (reference sequence). V shed 5 bases and J 0 bases; nucleotides not matched to a gene: 5. CDR3 residues: CASSLGTGNSGANVLTF. The DNA of the CDR3 is TGTGCCAGTAGTCTCGGGACAGGGAACTCTGGGGCCAACGTCCTGACTTTC.

J is TRBJ2-3 and V is TRBV3-1 (or the pseudogene TRBV3-2); D is possibly TRBD2 (6 bases). The CDR3 is made up of 16 amino acids. The V end was cut by 4 bases, the J end by 2 bases, with 16 bases between. The germline CDR1 and CDR2 sequences are LGHDT and YNNKEL (reference sequence). The chain's CDR3 is CASSPHRDLYTDTQYF. The CDR3 DNA sequence: TGTGCCAGCAGCCCCCACCGGGACTTGTACACAGATACGCAGTATTTT.

The V call is TRBV10-3, the J call TRBJ1-2; 7 positions match TRBD1. The V gene end was trimmed by 8 bases and the J gene end by 3 bases; junction bases not matched to a gene: 9. This CDR3 is built from 14 residues. In germline, CDR1 is ENHRY, CDR2 SYGVKD. The CDR3 is CAIFEKGADYGYTF. The CDR3 bases are TGTGCCATCTTTGAGAAGGGGGCAGACTATGGCTACACCTTC.

This chain links TRBV9 with TRBJ2-3; D is possibly TRBD1 (6 bases). Germline CDR1 reads SGDLS; CDR2 reads YYNGEE. V lost 0 bases and J lost 2, with 16 bases in between. The CDR3 covers 17 residues. CDR3 amino acids: CASSVDLRGSYTDTQYF. As DNA, the CDR3 is TGTGCCAGCAGCGTAGATTTGAGGGGGAGCTACACAGATACGCAGTATTTT.

V is TRBV19 and J is TRBJ1-1; 7 bases fit TRBD1. Germline assignment: CDR1 LNHDA and CDR2 SQIVND (reference sequence). This CDR3 spans 16 amino acids. Trimming at V came to 3 bases and at J to 6 bases, leaving 13 bases not matched to a gene. CDR3 sequence reads: CASSIGRGRFLAEAFF. CDR3 nucleotides: TGTGCCAGTAGTATTGGAAGGGGGCGCTTTCTGGCTGAAGCTTTCTTT.

J is TRBJ2-3 and V is TRBV18, with D unresolved. This CDR3 has 12 residues. CDR1 and CDR2 (germline): KGHSH, LQKENI. V lost 4 bases and J 3 bases, leaving 5 bases between the germline ends. The CDR3 coding sequence is TGTGCCAGCTCACTAAAAACAGATACGCAGTATTTT. It translates to CASSLKTDTQYF. Full variable domain (rest looked up from reference TRBV18 and TRBJ2-3): NAGVMQNPRHLVRRRGQEARLRCSPMKGHSHVYWYRQLPEEGLKFMVYLQKENIIDESGMPKERFSAEFPKEGPSILRIQQVVRGDSAAYFCASSLKTDTQYFGPGTRLTVL.

The rearrangement uses TRBV29-1 and TRBJ1-1; no reliable D call. Deletions cut 6 bases from V and 3 bases from J, with 8 bases between. CDR3 length equals 11 residues. In germline, CDR1 is SQVTM, CDR2 ANQGSEA. CDR3 residues: CSVRGDTEAFF. CDR3 bases: TGCAGCGTAAGAGGAGACACTGAAGCTTTCTTT. The full variable domain, its missing parts supplied by reference TRBV29-1 and TRBJ1-1, is SAVISQKPSRDICQRGTSLTIQCQVDSQVTMMFWYRQQPGQSLTLIATANQGSEATYESGFVIDKFPISRPNLTFSTLTVSNMSPEDSSIYLCSVRGDTEAFFGQGTRLTVV.

This sequence joins TRBV28 and TRBJ2-7; 9 bases agree with TRBD1. Germline V gives CDR1 MDHEN, CDR2 SYDVKM. Trimming at V came to 6 bases and at J to 2 bases, leaving 5 bases not matched to a gene. The CDR3 has 14 residues. CDR3 in DNA: TGTGCCAGCAGACCGACAGGGGGAACCTACGAGCAGTACTTC. The encoded protein is CASRPTGGTYEQYF.

This chain uses TRBV10-3 with TRBJ2-1, with 11 bases fitting TRBD2. Trimming removed 6 bases from V and 8 bases from J; junction bases left unmatched: 3. This CDR3 has 13 residues. CDR1 ENHRY and CDR2 SYGVKD come from the germline V gene. CDR3 in DNA: TGTGCCATCAGGACTAGCGGGATTGATGAGCAGTTCTTC. This encodes CAIRTSGIDEQFF.

This rearrangement joins TRBV3-1 (or the pseudogene TRBV3-2) to TRBJ1-2; D not resolved. The CDR3 is 14 amino acids. V lost 4 bases to trimming and J lost 4 bases, with 13 bases between them. Germline assignment: CDR1 LGHDT and CDR2 YNNKEL (reference sequence). The CDR3 spells CASSLRDTFYGYTF. The CDR3 region has the DNA TGTGCCAGCAGCCTACGAGACACTTTCTATGGCTACACCTTC.